Listed below are T cell receptor beta chains from one sample, sequenced in a study of blood T cell repertoires in COVID-19. Sequenced by immunoSEQ multiplex PCR; TCRdb stores in-frame clones only, minus some. The sample consists of about 460,000 clones, around nine tenths of them appearing once. The specimen was PBMCs or T cells enriched from blood (not recorded which). The receptors were sampled from a woman aged 55-75 years who had recovered from COVID-19. CDR3s include the opening cysteine and the closing phenylalanine or tryptophan. Each record gives: J gene, D gene, V gene, CDR3 length, clone size, CDR3 DNA, CDR3 protein. A D gene is named only where the DNA matches it firmly. Rows give clone size only sometimes, using once, few, many, or a class for an expanded clone.

J gene: TRBJ2-7
D gene: -
V gene: TRBV15
CDR3 length: 15
clone size: -
CDR3 DNA: TGTGCCACCAGCAGAGGCAGTCTCCCTTCCTACGAGCAGTACTTC
CDR3 protein: CATSRGSLPSYEQYF

J gene: TRBJ2-5
D gene: -
V gene: TRBV14
CDR3 length: 14
clone size: -
CDR3 DNA: TGTGCCAGCAGCCTCCGGGGAGGTCGAGAGACCCAGTACTTC
CDR3 protein: CASSLRGGRETQYF

J gene: TRBJ2-2
D gene: -
V gene: TRBV3-1/TRBV3-2
CDR3 length: 17
clone size: -
CDR3 DNA: TGTGCCAGCAGCCAGGGATTGGGGACTCGGGTGACCGGGGAGCTGTTTTTT
CDR3 protein: CASSQGLGTRVTGELFF

J gene: TRBJ2-7
D gene: TRBD1
V gene: TRBV11-2
CDR3 length: 15
clone size: -
CDR3 DNA: TGTGCCAGCAGCTACGGGACAGGCCGAAACTACGAGCAGTACTTC
CDR3 protein: CASSYGTGRNYEQYF

J gene: TRBJ1-2
D gene: TRBD1
V gene: TRBV4-1
CDR3 length: 19
clone size: -
CDR3 DNA: TGCGCCAGCAGCCAAGACCCAGGGGGCTCTTCCGTAGTTTCGTATGGCTACACCTTC
CDR3 protein: CASSQDPGGSSVVSYGYTF

J gene: TRBJ1-3
D gene: TRBD1
V gene: TRBV7-2
CDR3 length: 16
clone size: -
CDR3 DNA: TGTGCCAGCAGCGAACAAACAGGGGCGGGTGGAAACACCATATATTTT
CDR3 protein: CASSEQTGAGGNTIYF

J gene: TRBJ2-7
D gene: -
V gene: TRBV25-1
CDR3 length: 11
clone size: -
CDR3 DNA: TGTGCCAGCATGGGGCGCTACGAGCAGTACTTC
CDR3 protein: CASMGRYEQYF

J gene: TRBJ2-1
D gene: TRBD2
V gene: TRBV6-1
CDR3 length: 16
clone size: -
CDR3 DNA: TGTGCCAGCAGTGCCCTCTTGGGACTAGCGTTCAATGAGCAGTTCTTC
CDR3 protein: CASSALLGLAFNEQFF

J gene: TRBJ1-2
D gene: TRBD1
V gene: TRBV5-6
CDR3 length: 16
clone size: -
CDR3 DNA: TGTGCCAGCAGCTTGGGGACAGGACTACTAAGCTATGGCTACACCTTC
CDR3 protein: CASSLGTGLLSYGYTF

J gene: TRBJ2-3
D gene: TRBD1
V gene: TRBV9
CDR3 length: 16
clone size: once
CDR3 DNA: TGTGCCAGCAGCGCTACAGGGGGCTACTTCACAGATACGCAGTATTTT
CDR3 protein: CASSATGGYFTDTQYF

J gene: TRBJ1-6
D gene: -
V gene: TRBV5-8
CDR3 length: 13
clone size: -
CDR3 DNA: TGTGCCAGCAGCTTGGACCGGAATTCACCCCTCCACTTT
CDR3 protein: CASSLDRNSPLHF

J gene: TRBJ1-1
D gene: -
V gene: TRBV14
CDR3 length: 13
clone size: -
CDR3 DNA: TGTGCCAGCAGCCAAGATAGAGGATACGGAGCTTTCTTT
CDR3 protein: CASSQDRGYGAFF

J gene: TRBJ1-3
D gene: -
V gene: TRBV18
CDR3 length: 16
clone size: once
CDR3 DNA: TGTGCCAGCTCCTCCGGGACACCGAGCTCTGGAAACACCATATATTTT
CDR3 protein: CASSSGTPSSGNTIYF

J gene: TRBJ2-2
D gene: TRBD2
V gene: TRBV9
CDR3 length: 17
clone size: once
CDR3 DNA: TGTGCCAGCAGCGTATTCGCATCAGCGGGGGGTGCCGGGGAGCTGTTTTTT
CDR3 protein: CASSVFASAGGAGELFF

J gene: TRBJ1-1
D gene: -
V gene: TRBV10-3
CDR3 length: 14
clone size: -
CDR3 DNA: TGTGCCATCATGAGCAGGGTTGAAGAAAATGAAGCTTTCTTT
CDR3 protein: CAIMSRVEENEAFF

J gene: TRBJ2-5
D gene: TRBD1
V gene: TRBV11-3
CDR3 length: 14
clone size: -
CDR3 DNA: TGTGCCAGCAGCTCAGACAGGGCCACGGAGACCCAGTACTTC
CDR3 protein: CASSSDRATETQYF

J gene: TRBJ1-5
D gene: -
V gene: TRBV5-1
CDR3 length: 16
clone size: -
CDR3 DNA: TGCGCCAGCAGCTTGGGGTCGACAGATAGCAATCAGCCCCAGCATTTT
CDR3 protein: CASSLGSTDSNQPQHF

J gene: TRBJ2-3
D gene: -
V gene: TRBV24-1
CDR3 length: 15
clone size: -
CDR3 DNA: TGTGCCACCAGTGACCGGGGACTTCTTACAGATACGCAGTATTTT
CDR3 protein: CATSDRGLLTDTQYF

J gene: TRBJ2-3
D gene: TRBD2
V gene: TRBV5-1
CDR3 length: 15
clone size: -
CDR3 DNA: TGCGCCAGCAGCTCTAGCGGGGGGCCCGCAGATACGCAGTATTTT
CDR3 protein: CASSSSGGPADTQYF

J gene: TRBJ2-3
D gene: TRBD1
V gene: TRBV18
CDR3 length: 14
clone size: -
CDR3 DNA: TGTGCCAGCTCACCGGGACAGGCGGCAGATACGCAGTATTTT
CDR3 protein: CASSPGQAADTQYF

J gene: TRBJ2-1
D gene: -
V gene: TRBV11-2
CDR3 length: 13
clone size: -
CDR3 DNA: TGTGCCAGCAGCTTTAGCCGGGAAAATGAGCAGTTCTTC
CDR3 protein: CASSFSRENEQFF

J gene: TRBJ2-2
D gene: -
V gene: TRBV7-8
CDR3 length: 13
clone size: few
CDR3 DNA: TGTGCCAGCAGCTTATCCCCGGGCGGGGAGCTGTTTTTT
CDR3 protein: CASSLSPGGELFF

J gene: TRBJ1-1
D gene: -
V gene: TRBV9
CDR3 length: 14
clone size: -
CDR3 DNA: TGTGCCAGCAGCCCCATGGGAGGGGCCACTGAAGCTTTCTTT
CDR3 protein: CASSPMGGATEAFF

J gene: TRBJ1-5
D gene: -
V gene: TRBV29-1
CDR3 length: 14
clone size: few
CDR3 DNA: TGCAGCGTGGGAGGCCCGGGGCGGGATCAGCCCCAGCATTTT
CDR3 protein: CSVGGPGRDQPQHF

J gene: TRBJ1-5
D gene: -
V gene: TRBV18
CDR3 length: 14
clone size: few
CDR3 DNA: TGTGCCAGCTCACTCTCGGACAGAAATCAGCCCCAGCATTTT
CDR3 protein: CASSLSDRNQPQHF